This is a list of T cell receptor beta chains from one sample in a study of blood T cells in healthy people across ages. In TCRdb, the 5' RACE reads were re-called with MiXCR into one record per CDR3 protein. This sample has about a million distinct CDR3 sequences, with roughly 51% found just once. Input material: blood. These TCRs come from a woman aged 55-75 years in good health. Both conserved end residues are part of each CDR3. The order of the fields is D gene, clone size, CDR3 length, V gene, J gene, CDR3 DNA, CDR3 protein. D genes are given only for firm matches. Size is stated for part of the rows, as once, few or many counts, or as a class when the clone is expanded.

d_call: TRBD2
clone_size: -
cdr3_length: 15
v_call: TRBV12-3/TRBV12-4
j_call: TRBJ2-5
cdr3_nt: TGTGCCAGCAGTCAAAGGACTAGCGGGAAGGAGACCCAGTACTTC
cdr3_aa: CASSQRTSGKETQYF

d_call: -
clone_size: -
cdr3_length: 16
v_call: TRBV14
j_call: TRBJ2-3
cdr3_nt: TGTGCCAGCAGCCAAACCCCGGGAATACCCCGAGATACGCAGTATTTT
cdr3_aa: CASSQTPGIPRDTQYF

d_call: TRBD2
clone_size: few
cdr3_length: 16
v_call: TRBV7-8
j_call: TRBJ2-1
cdr3_nt: TGTGCCAGCAGCCCCTTAGCGGGATCGGTGAACAATGAGCAGTTCTTC
cdr3_aa: CASSPLAGSVNNEQFF

d_call: TRBD1
clone_size: -
cdr3_length: 14
v_call: TRBV5-1
j_call: TRBJ1-1
cdr3_nt: TGCGCCAGCAGCTCCGGACAGGGACGGGGTGAAGCTTTCTTT
cdr3_aa: CASSSGQGRGEAFF

d_call: -
clone_size: -
cdr3_length: 15
v_call: TRBV20-1
j_call: TRBJ2-7
cdr3_nt: TGCAGTGCTAGTTTTGGTATTACGGGGAACTACGAGCAGTACTTC
cdr3_aa: CSASFGITGNYEQYF

d_call: TRBD2
clone_size: -
cdr3_length: 13
v_call: TRBV18
j_call: TRBJ2-7
cdr3_nt: TGTGCCAGCGCACCAGCGGGGGCCGGCGAGCAGTACTTC
cdr3_aa: CASAPAGAGEQYF

d_call: -
clone_size: -
cdr3_length: 15
v_call: TRBV4-1
j_call: TRBJ2-7
cdr3_nt: TGCGCCAGCAGCCAACTTGAAACGAGCGAATACGAGCAGTACTTC
cdr3_aa: CASSQLETSEYEQYF

d_call: -
clone_size: few
cdr3_length: 14
v_call: TRBV7-9
j_call: TRBJ1-4
cdr3_nt: TGTGCCAGCAGCTTAGTGGCTGGGGGCGAAAAACTGTTTTTT
cdr3_aa: CASSLVAGGEKLFF

d_call: -
clone_size: once
cdr3_length: 14
v_call: TRBV6-5
j_call: TRBJ2-4
cdr3_nt: TGTGCCAGCAGTCGAGGGGGTCCGGTGGGGGAGCAGTACTTC
cdr3_aa: CASSRGGPVGEQYF

d_call: -
clone_size: -
cdr3_length: 13
v_call: TRBV3-1
j_call: TRBJ1-4
cdr3_nt: TGTGCCAGCAGCCAAGATCCCCGCGAAAAACTGTTTTTT
cdr3_aa: CASSQDPREKLFF

d_call: TRBD1
clone_size: -
cdr3_length: 13
v_call: TRBV30
j_call: TRBJ1-4
cdr3_nt: TGTGCCTGGAGACGGGACAGGGATGAAAAACTGTTTTTT
cdr3_aa: CAWRRDRDEKLFF

d_call: TRBD1
clone_size: -
cdr3_length: 18
v_call: TRBV7-6
j_call: TRBJ2-6
cdr3_nt: TGTGCCAGCAGCTCTACCCCGACAGGGTTCTCTGGGGCCAACGTCCTGACTTTC
cdr3_aa: CASSSTPTGFSGANVLTF

d_call: TRBD2
clone_size: -
cdr3_length: 15
v_call: TRBV28
j_call: TRBJ2-4
cdr3_nt: TGTGCCAGCAGTTTCGGCGGACTAGCGGGAGTTGAGCAGTACTTC
cdr3_aa: CASSFGGLAGVEQYF

d_call: TRBD2
clone_size: -
cdr3_length: 14
v_call: TRBV24-1
j_call: TRBJ2-5
cdr3_nt: TGTGCCACCCAAGGACTAGCGGGAAGGCGTGAGCAGTACTTC
cdr3_aa: CATQGLAGRREQYF

d_call: -
clone_size: -
cdr3_length: 17
v_call: TRBV20-1
j_call: TRBJ2-7
cdr3_nt: TGCAGTGCTAGAGATTGGGTAATAGGGCAGGGAAGGAACGAGCAGTACTTC
cdr3_aa: CSARDWVIGQGRNEQYF

d_call: -
clone_size: -
cdr3_length: 16
v_call: TRBV7-2
j_call: TRBJ2-3
cdr3_nt: TGTGCCAGCAGCCCCGGGGTCCCTGTGGGCAGAGATACGCAGTATTTT
cdr3_aa: CASSPGVPVGRDTQYF

d_call: -
clone_size: -
cdr3_length: 13
v_call: TRBV5-1
j_call: TRBJ1-2
cdr3_nt: TGCGCCAGCAGCTTCGTAATAGACTATGGCTACACCTTC
cdr3_aa: CASSFVIDYGYTF

d_call: TRBD2
clone_size: -
cdr3_length: 16
v_call: TRBV6-2/TRBV6-3
j_call: TRBJ2-7
cdr3_nt: TGTGCCAGCAGATTAGCCTTAGCGGGAGGCTCCTACGAGCAGTACTTC
cdr3_aa: CASRLALAGGSYEQYF

d_call: -
clone_size: -
cdr3_length: 13
v_call: TRBV7-2
j_call: TRBJ2-5
cdr3_nt: TGTGCCAGCTCAGGGGTATTTCAAGAGACCCAGTACTTC
cdr3_aa: CASSGVFQETQYF

d_call: TRBD2
clone_size: -
cdr3_length: 16
v_call: TRBV11-1
j_call: TRBJ2-5
cdr3_nt: TGTGCCAGCGGTGGGACTAGCGGGGGGGGGACAACTGAGCAGTACTTC
cdr3_aa: CASGGTSGGGTTEQYF

d_call: TRBD1
clone_size: -
cdr3_length: 16
v_call: TRBV5-1
j_call: TRBJ2-3
cdr3_nt: TGCGCCAGCAGCTTGGTTGGGACAGGGGCAGCGGATACGCAGTATTTT
cdr3_aa: CASSLVGTGAADTQYF

d_call: TRBD1
clone_size: -
cdr3_length: 14
v_call: TRBV3-1
j_call: TRBJ1-2
cdr3_nt: TGTGCCAGCAGCCGACAGGGGCGCTCCTATGGCTACACCTTC
cdr3_aa: CASSRQGRSYGYTF

d_call: -
clone_size: many
cdr3_length: 15
v_call: TRBV25-1
j_call: TRBJ2-7
cdr3_nt: TGTGCCAGCAGTCACACCGGGGACGCAAACTACGAGCAGTACTTC
cdr3_aa: CASSHTGDANYEQYF

d_call: -
clone_size: -
cdr3_length: 17
v_call: TRBV6-5
j_call: TRBJ2-7
cdr3_nt: TGTGCCAGCAGTTACTCGTCATTTCCCAGGGGAGGATACGAGCAGTACTTC
cdr3_aa: CASSYSSFPRGGYEQYF

d_call: -
clone_size: few
cdr3_length: 12
v_call: TRBV28
j_call: TRBJ1-2
cdr3_nt: TGTGCCAGCAGCCACCCTGTAGATGGCTACACCTTC
cdr3_aa: CASSHPVDGYTF

d_call: -
clone_size: -
cdr3_length: 15
v_call: TRBV29-1
j_call: TRBJ1-4
cdr3_nt: TGCAGCGTCCAAGGGGGGGGGACCGCTTTCGAAAAACTGTTTTTT
cdr3_aa: CSVQGGGTAFEKLFF

d_call: TRBD2
clone_size: -
cdr3_length: 13
v_call: TRBV6-5
j_call: TRBJ2-7
cdr3_nt: TGTGCCAGCAAACAGCGGGAGACCTACGAGCAGTACTTC
cdr3_aa: CASKQRETYEQYF

d_call: -
clone_size: -
cdr3_length: 15
v_call: TRBV28
j_call: TRBJ2-7
cdr3_nt: TGTGCCAGCAGGACTGCGGTGGCAGGGTTATACGAGCAGTACTTC
cdr3_aa: CASRTAVAGLYEQYF

d_call: -
clone_size: -
cdr3_length: 12
v_call: TRBV5-6
j_call: TRBJ2-1
cdr3_nt: TGTGCCAGCAGCTCTTCGGGGGCCGAGCAGTTCTTC
cdr3_aa: CASSSSGAEQFF